Following are 16 T cell receptor beta chains from one sample sequenced in a study. MiXCR was run by TCRdb on the 5' RACE reads, yielding one entry per CDR3 protein. Of 10,000 or so distinct CDR3 sequences listed, 30% to 40% are singletons. The sorted Tregs were CD4+CD25+CD127-/low cells. What was sequenced was Tregs sorted from blood. The source is a female donor with breast cancer.

Only a few counts were recorded for this clonotype. CDR3 coding DNA: TGTGCCAGCAGTCGGCTTGGGAAGAACACTGAAGCTTTCTTT. Its translation is CASSRLGKNTEAFF. The chain links TRBV6-5 to TRBJ1-1; D gene uncertain. Germline V gene lookup returns CDR1 MNHEY and CDR2 SVGAGI. Trimming removed 5 bases at V and 1 base at J, with 11 bases between. This CDR3 contains 14 residues.

V is TRBV20-1 and J is TRBJ2-7; the match to TRBD1 covers 8 bases. Per germline, CDR1 DFQATT and CDR2 SNEGSKA (reference sequence). Trimming removed 3 bases from V and 3 bases from J; junction bases left unmatched: 10. The CDR3 extends over 15 amino acids. The CDR3 sequence: CSASGEMDRVYEQYV. CDR3 nucleotide sequence: TGCAGTGCTAGTGGGGAAATGGACAGGGTCTACGAGCAGTACGTC.

This clonotype has more than one count but fewer than ten. The chain joins TRBV12-3 or TRBV12-4 to TRBJ2-5, with D tentatively TRBD1 (6 bases). This CDR3 has 13 residues. V was clipped by 9 bases and J by 5 bases, with 16 bases between them. The CDR3 is CASTRTETETQYF. The CDR3 nucleotides read TGTGCCAGTACTCGGACAGAAACGGAGACCCAGTACTTC.

This clonotype was seen more than once but under ten times. The genes are TRBV6-6 and TRBJ2-4; 7 nucleotides line up with TRBD1. CDR3 size: 18 residues. V shed 5 bases and J 0 bases; nucleotides not matched to a gene: 13. CDR1 is MNHNY, CDR2 SVGAGI, per germline (reference sequence). CDR3 in amino acids: CASSPDGTAHIAKNIQYF. In DNA, the CDR3 is TGTGCCAGCAGTCCCGACGGGACAGCTCATATAGCCAAAAACATTCAGTACTTC.

This clonotype was counted a few times. V usage is TRBV24-1 and J usage is TRBJ2-1; TRBD1 matches 7 bases. The CDR3 contains 11 residues. J was trimmed by 9 bases and V by 7 bases; bases with no gene match: 2. Germline lookup yields CDR1 KGHDR and CDR2 SFDVKD. The chain's CDR3 is CATRGQSEQFF. The DNA for the CDR3 is TGTGCCACCAGGGGACAGAGTGAGCAGTTCTTC.

A few counts support this clonotype. J is TRBJ2-3 and V is TRBV3-1; 10 bases agree with TRBD1. Unmatched junction bases numbered 5, after V lost 7 bases and J lost 4 bases. The length of the CDR3 is 14 residues. Germline V gene sequence: CDR1 LGHDT, CDR2 YNNKEL (reference sequence). The CDR3 coding sequence is TGTGCCAGCACCGACAGGGGGCTTTCAGATACGCAGTATTTT. Translating it yields CASTDRGLSDTQYF.

Judged by abundance, this clonotype is medium-sized. The chain links TRBV20-1 to TRBJ2-1, with D possibly matching TRBD2 (7 bases). V dropped 3 bases and J dropped 9 bases, with 24 bases sitting between them. The CDR3 extends over 16 amino acids. Per germline, CDR1 DFQATT and CDR2 SNEGSKA (reference sequence). The CDR3 loop is CSARDSGTSRFGEQFF. In DNA form, the CDR3 reads TGCAGTGCTAGGGACAGCGGGACCTCCCGTTTCGGTGAGCAGTTCTTC.

This rearrangement joins TRBV5-1 to TRBJ1-2; D is undetermined. The CDR3 is 11 residues long. The germline V gene encodes CDR1 SGHRS and CDR2 YFSETQ. The V gene lost 7 bases and the J gene lost 2 bases, with 6 bases spanning the gap. This chain's CDR3 is CASGVNYGYTF. CDR3 sequence (DNA): TGCGCCAGCGGAGTGAACTATGGCTACACCTTC.

The rearrangement uses TRBV4-1 and TRBJ2-2, with D possibly being TRBD1 (6 bases). This CDR3 is built from 15 residues. Germline CDR1 reads MGHRA; CDR2 reads YSYEKL. Trimming removed 6 bases at V and 1 base at J, with 12 bases between. The DNA of the CDR3 is TGCGCCAGCAGACATCCGGGACAGAACACCGGGGAGCTGTTTTTT. Translation gives CASRHPGQNTGELFF.

This clonotype is labeled as medium-sized. The chain couples TRBV7-9 to TRBJ2-1; 11 bases match TRBD2. The germline gives CDR1 SEHNR, CDR2 FQNEAQ (reference sequence). This CDR3 region has 15 residues. Trimming removed 5 bases from V and 2 bases from J; junction bases left unmatched: 2. CDR3 sequence reads: CASSPTSGAYNEQFF. In nucleotides, the CDR3 is TGTGCCAGCAGCCCGACTAGCGGGGCCTACAATGAGCAGTTCTTC. Full variable domain (remainder filled in from reference TRBV7-9 and TRBJ2-1): DTGVSQNPRHKITKRGQNVTFRCDPISEHNRLYWYRQTLGQGPEFLTYFQNEAQLEKSRLLSDRFSAERPKGSFSTLEIQRTEQGDSAMYLCASSPTSGAYNEQFFGPGTRLTVL.

This clonotype was detected a few times. The rearrangement joins TRBV20-1 to TRBJ1-5; 9 bases align to TRBD1. Trimming cost V 5 bases and J 7 bases; bases outside gene matches: 12. CDR1 and CDR2 (germline): DFQATT, SNEGSKA (reference sequence). This CDR3 spans 15 amino acids. DNA for the CDR3: TGCAGTGCTGGGACCGGGACAGGGTCACGACAGCCCCAGCATTTT. The encoded protein is CSAGTGTGSRQPQHF.

The V gene is TRBV6-2 or TRBV6-3, the J gene TRBJ1-1; TRBD1 matches 8 bases. Germline CDR1 is MNHEY and CDR2 is SVGEGT. With 2 bases clipped from V and 0 bases from J, the junction kept 5 bases outside the gene matches. The CDR3 length is 16 residues. The CDR3 nucleotides are TGTGCCAGCAGTTACCTTCGGGACAGGCTGAACACTGAAGCTTTCTTT. It translates to CASSYLRDRLNTEAFF.

V gene TRBV20-1 combines with J gene TRBJ2-5; D remains ambiguous. The CDR3 sequence is 13 residues long. Germline V CDR1 and CDR2: DFQATT, SNEGSKA (reference sequence). The germline V and J ends were trimmed by 5 bases and 2 bases, with 12 bases remaining between them. The CDR3 loop reads CSAPSLGQETQYF. The CDR3 DNA follows: TGCAGTGCTCCTTCGCTAGGTCAAGAGACCCAGTACTTC.

By proportion, this clonotype is medium-sized. The chain couples TRBV20-1 to TRBJ2-3, with TRBD1 identical over 8 bases. J lost 1 base, V lost 6 bases, and 6 bases had no gene match. Germline values: CDR1 DFQATT, CDR2 SNEGSKA (reference sequence). The CDR3 totals 14 residues. CDR3 sequence: CSARQGRGTDTQYF. CDR3 coding DNA: TGCAGTGCCCGACAGGGGCGGGGCACAGATACGCAGTATTTT.

The table lists this clonotype with a few counts. The chain links TRBV7-9 to TRBJ2-3; D is unclear. The CDR3 has 13 residues. Between the trimmed V and J ends, which lost 2 bases and 2 bases, there was a span of 5 bases. Per germline, CDR1 SEHNR and CDR2 FQNEAQ (reference sequence). The CDR3 DNA sequence: TGTGCCAGCAGCTTATATTTCACAGATACGCAGTATTTT. Translated: CASSLYFTDTQYF.

This rearrangement joins TRBV12-3 or TRBV12-4 to TRBJ2-2, with D unclear. V was cut by 2 bases and J by 7 bases, with 5 bases left in between. The CDR3 is 12 amino acids. This chain's CDR3 is CASSLWYGELFF. The CDR3 bases are TGTGCCAGCAGTTTATGGTACGGGGAGCTGTTTTTT.